This passage covers 22 T cell receptor beta chains from one sample sequenced in a study of radiotherapy plus CTLA-4 blockade in lung cancer. Profiled with immunoSEQ multiplex PCR; TCRdb holds only in-frame clones, not every one. The sample shows 50,000 to 65,000 clones, over 70% of them seen only once. Material: peripheral blood, obtained from a patient treated with radiotherapy plus ipilimumab. These receptors were taken from a human donor with non-small cell lung cancer who had a partial response to radiotherapy plus ipilimumab.

This sequence joins TRBV4-1 and TRBJ2-7; 9 nucleotides align to TRBD2. Germline V gene sequence: CDR1 MGHRA, CDR2 YSYEKL. V was pared by 0 bases and J by 2 bases, with 8 bases of the junction left unmatched. This CDR3 contains 17 residues. The CDR3 DNA reads TGCGCCAGCAGCCAAGATACGGGCCTAGCGGGGACCTACGAGCAGTACTTC. It codes for CASSQDTGLAGTYEQYF.

This sequence joins TRBV5-4 and TRBJ2-1, with a weak D call TRBD2 (6 bases). This CDR3 comprises 14 residues. V lost 0 bases, J lost 8 bases, and 12 bases lay in between. The V gene's germline CDR1 is SGHNT and CDR2 YYREEE (reference sequence). CDR3 sequence reads: CASSLAVPGDEQFF. In DNA, the CDR3 is TGTGCCAGCAGCTTGGCTGTGCCGGGAGATGAGCAGTTCTTC. Full variable domain (outside the CDR3, taken from reference TRBV5-4 and TRBJ2-1): ETGVTQSPTHLIKTRGQQVTLRCSSQSGHNTVSWYQQALGQGPQFIFQYYREEENGRGNFPPRFSGLQFPNYSSELNVNALELDDSALYLCASSLAVPGDEQFFGPGTRLTVL.

The chain couples TRBV29-1 to TRBJ1-2; 10 bases map to TRBD1. Germline V gives CDR1 SQVTM, CDR2 ANQGSEA. With 7 bases clipped from V and 4 bases from J, the junction kept 6 bases outside the gene matches. The CDR3 length is 13 residues. The CDR3 bases are TGCAGCGCAGGGACAGGGGACAGCTATGGCTACACCTTC. Its protein product is CSAGTGDSYGYTF.

V gene TRBV6-1 combines with J gene TRBJ1-2; D may be TRBD1 (6 bases). The germline V and J ends were trimmed by 1 base and 4 bases, with 16 bases remaining between them. The germline V gene encodes CDR1 MNHNS and CDR2 SASEGT. The CDR3 extends over 16 amino acids. The CDR3 loop reads CASSEVPAGALYGYTF. CDR3 in DNA: TGTGCCAGCAGTGAAGTTCCGGCAGGGGCCCTCTATGGCTACACCTTC.

The chain employs TRBV27 and TRBJ1-2; D call uncertain. The germline V and J ends were trimmed by 0 bases and 5 bases, with 13 bases remaining between them. Germline assignment: CDR1 MNHEY and CDR2 SMNVEV (reference sequence). The CDR3 is made up of 15 amino acids. The CDR3 loop is CASSLSRSGTYGYTF. In DNA, the CDR3 is TGTGCCAGCAGTTTATCCCGGTCAGGAACTTATGGCTACACCTTC.

The chain uses TRBV25-1 and TRBJ1-5; D is possibly TRBD1 (5 bases). The V gene's germline CDR1 is MGHDK and CDR2 SYGVNS. The CDR3 spans 13 residues. V lost 2 bases, J lost 10 bases, and 12 bases lay in between. CDR3 sequence (DNA): TGTGCCAGCAGTGAAGAGGACACCCGTCCCCAGCATTTT. Protein sequence: CASSEEDTRPQHF.

The gene calls are TRBV6-1 and TRBJ2-2; D remains unclear. Trimming cost V 3 bases and J 5 bases, with 10 bases left between them. This CDR3 spans 14 amino acids. The V gene's germline CDR1 is MNHNS and CDR2 SASEGT. The chain's CDR3 is CASSDLDTTGELFF. CDR3 coding DNA: TGTGCCAGCAGTGACTTAGACACTACCGGGGAGCTGTTTTTT.

The chain is built from TRBV9 and TRBJ2-5; possible D gene TRBD2, 7 bases. The germline V gene has CDR1 SGDLS and CDR2 YYNGEE. V was cut by 4 bases and J by 4 bases, with 23 bases left in between. This CDR3 has 17 residues. CDR3 amino acids: CASSINGGRGQGETQYF. CDR3 DNA: TGTGCCAGCAGCATCAACGGAGGGCGGGGGCAGGGAGAGACCCAGTACTTC.

By share of the sample, this clone is medium-sized (0.01 to 0.1%). The chain is built from TRBV5-4 and TRBJ2-7; the D gene is possibly TRBD1 (5 bases). From germline, CDR1 is SGHNT and CDR2 YYREEE (reference sequence). With 1 base removed from V and 0 bases from J, the gap between germline ends came to 5 bases. CDR3 length: 13 amino acids. The CDR3 sequence is CASSLTGSYEQYF. Written as DNA, the CDR3 is TGTGCCAGCAGCTTGACAGGCTCCTACGAGCAGTACTTC.

This chain joins TRBV5-1 and TRBJ2-1; 10 bases are a match to TRBD2. CDR1 SGHRS and CDR2 YFSETQ come from the germline V gene. The V segment lost 1 base and the J segment 5 bases; nucleotides outside the gene matches: 6. CDR3 length equals 16 residues. The CDR3 DNA reads TGCGCCAGCAGCTTGTTGCAGCGGGGGGGAGACAATGAGCAGTTCTTC. This gives the protein CASSLLQRGGDNEQFF.

Remarks on this clone: Different DNA sequences within this sample yield the same CDR3. The chain combines TRBV4-2 with TRBJ2-3, with 12 positions matching TRBD2. The CDR3 runs to 16 residues. V dropped 1 base and J dropped 3; count of bases not matched to a gene: 2. Per germline, CDR1 LGHNA and CDR2 YNFKEQ. The DNA of the CDR3 is TGTGCCAGCAGCCAAGGGACTAGCGGGGTAACAGATACGCAGTATTTT. Its protein is CASSQGTSGVTDTQYF.

The rearrangement uses TRBV20-1 and TRBJ1-1; 7 bases match TRBD1. The ends lost 5 bases at V and 7 bases at J; junction bases unmatched: 4. Germline V lookup: CDR1 DFQATT, CDR2 SNEGSKA (reference sequence). This CDR3 has 11 amino acids. CDR3 sequence: CSAQGGFEAFF. In DNA form, the CDR3 reads TGCAGTGCTCAAGGGGGCTTTGAAGCTTTCTTT.

This clone has only one observation. The gene calls are TRBV28 and TRBJ2-7; 7 bases fit TRBD1. CDR1 is MDHEN and CDR2 is SYDVKM in the germline V gene. There are 12 residues in the CDR3. Losses at the gene ends were 6 bases for V and 3 bases for J; bases not matched to a gene: 2. CDR3 DNA: TGTGCCAGCAGCAGACAGGGCTACGAGCAGTACTTC. Its translation is CASSRQGYEQYF.

The CDR3 reads CASSRVNHREGYNEQFF. The CDR3 DNA reads TGTGCCAGTAGTAGGGTCAACCACAGGGAAGGCTACAATGAGCAGTTCTTC. This chain links TRBV19 with TRBJ2-1, with D possibly TRBD1 on 6 matching bases. CDR3 length: 17 residues. Trimming removed 4 bases from V and 3 bases from J, with 19 bases in between. CDR1 is LNHDA and CDR2 is SQIVND in the germline V gene (reference sequence).

The chain uses TRBV2 and TRBJ1-5; 10 positions match TRBD1. CDR1 and CDR2 from the germline V gene are SNHLY and FYNNEI. The CDR3 contains 15 residues. J lost 7 bases, V lost 1 base, and 4 bases had no gene match. The CDR3 nucleotides read TGTGCCAGCAGTGAAGGGGGACAGGGGATCCAGCCCCAGCATTTT. This gives the protein CASSEGGQGIQPQHF.

The genes are TRBV29-1 and TRBJ2-7; 9 nucleotides match TRBD1. V shed 4 bases and J 3 bases; nucleotides not matched to a gene: 1. This CDR3 comprises 12 residues. Germline CDR1 and CDR2: SQVTM and ANQGSEA. CDR3 nucleotides: TGCAGCGTTGGACAGGGGGTCTACGAGCAGTACTTC. It is translated as CSVGQGVYEQYF.

The chain joins TRBV28 to TRBJ1-5; no clear D. Germline lookup yields CDR1 MDHEN and CDR2 SYDVKM. This CDR3 is 14 amino acids long. Trimming cost V 5 bases and J 6 bases, with 14 bases left between them. The CDR3: CASSTRTGSQPQHF. CDR3 bases: TGTGCCAGCAGTACCCGGACGGGGAGTCAGCCCCAGCATTTT.

The chain carries TRBV7-3 and TRBJ2-3, with D possibly being TRBD2 (6 bases). V lost 5 bases to trimming and J lost 4 bases, with 13 bases between them. The CDR3 has 14 amino acids. The V gene's germline CDR1 is SGHTA and CDR2 FQGTGA. The CDR3: CASSHLGGPDTQYF. The CDR3 bases are TGTGCCAGCAGCCACCTGGGGGGACCAGATACGCAGTATTTT. Based on the CDR3 plus reference TRBV7-3 and TRBJ2-3, the full variable domain is GAGVSQTPSNKVTEKGKYVELRCDPISGHTALYWYRQSLGQGPEFLIYFQGTGAADDSGLPNDRFFAVRPEGSVSTLKIQRTERGDSAVYLCASSHLGGPDTQYFGPGTRLTVL.

Points on this clone: Other nucleotide sequences from this sample produce the same CDR3. This chain uses TRBV9 with TRBJ2-3, with 10 bases fitting TRBD2. J was trimmed by 3 bases and V by 0 bases; bases with no gene match: 4. The CDR3 contains 16 residues. The germline CDR1 and CDR2 sequences are SGDLS and YYNGEE. The CDR3 sequence is CASSVASSGGTDTQYF. CDR3 sequence (DNA): TGTGCCAGCAGCGTAGCGTCTAGCGGGGGAACAGATACGCAGTATTTT.

The chain carries TRBV6-1 and TRBJ2-3, with 9 bases fitting TRBD2. With V trimmed by 5 bases and J by 1 base, 4 bases remained unmatched. Germline CDR1 MNHNS, CDR2 SASEGT. CDR3 length: 15 amino acids. CDR3 in amino acids: CASSTAGGRTDTQYF. CDR3 nucleotides: TGTGCCAGCAGTACAGCGGGGGGTCGCACAGATACGCAGTATTTT.

This clone was recorded only once. The chain employs TRBV19 and TRBJ1-2; 10 bases fit TRBD1. V lost 5 bases, J lost 8 bases, and 8 bases stayed unmatched. Germline V gene sequence: CDR1 LNHDA, CDR2 SQIVND (reference sequence). CDR3 length equals 14 residues. The chain's CDR3 is CASSVTGGAVGYTF. Written as DNA, the CDR3 is TGTGCCAGTAGTGTGACAGGGGGCGCGGTCGGCTACACCTTC.

The rearrangement joins TRBV5-6 to TRBJ2-3; D might be TRBD2 (5 bases). Germline V gives CDR1 SGHDT, CDR2 YYEEEE. The CDR3 sequence is 14 residues long. V was pared by 3 bases and J by 2 bases, with 10 bases between. The CDR3: CASSWAGPTDTQYF. CDR3 bases: TGTGCCAGCAGCTGGGCGGGTCCCACAGATACGCAGTATTTT.